This T cell receptor beta chain was captured in a study of beta chain features in type 1 diabetes. This clone was detected ten times or more. The authors reverse transcribed all of the isolated RNA, so sequencing captured expressed TCRB transcripts. Profiled with immunoSEQ multiplex PCR; TCRdb holds only in-frame clones, not every one. The sample includes roughly 300,000 clones, 7.5% to 9% of them seen just once. Germline CDR1 is SGHTS and CDR2 is YDEGEE. This CDR3 is 17 amino acids long. Trimming stripped 0 bases from V and 0 bases from J, with 13 bases between. This receptor was identified in a woman younger than 35 in good health. The chain couples TRBV5-8 to TRBJ2-1; no reliable D call. Sample: central memory CD4+ T cells from blood. As DNA, the CDR3 is TGTGCCAGCAGCTTGGTTTCGGGCTGGGACTCCTACAATGAGCAGTTCTTC. Translating gives CASSLVSGWDSYNEQFF.